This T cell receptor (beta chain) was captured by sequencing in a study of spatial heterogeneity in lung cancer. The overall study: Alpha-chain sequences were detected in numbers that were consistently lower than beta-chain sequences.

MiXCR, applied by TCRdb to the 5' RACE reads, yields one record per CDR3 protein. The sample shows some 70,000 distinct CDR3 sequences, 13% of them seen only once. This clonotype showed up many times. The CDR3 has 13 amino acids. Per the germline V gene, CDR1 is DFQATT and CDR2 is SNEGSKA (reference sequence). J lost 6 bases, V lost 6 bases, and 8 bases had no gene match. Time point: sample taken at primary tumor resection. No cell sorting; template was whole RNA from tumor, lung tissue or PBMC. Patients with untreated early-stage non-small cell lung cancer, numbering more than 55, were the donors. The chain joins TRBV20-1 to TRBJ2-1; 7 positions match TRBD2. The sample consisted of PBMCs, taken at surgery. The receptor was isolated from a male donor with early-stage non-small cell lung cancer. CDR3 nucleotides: TGCAGTGCCCAAGCGGGACCTGGCAATGAGCAGTTCTTC. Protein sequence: CSAQAGPGNEQFF.